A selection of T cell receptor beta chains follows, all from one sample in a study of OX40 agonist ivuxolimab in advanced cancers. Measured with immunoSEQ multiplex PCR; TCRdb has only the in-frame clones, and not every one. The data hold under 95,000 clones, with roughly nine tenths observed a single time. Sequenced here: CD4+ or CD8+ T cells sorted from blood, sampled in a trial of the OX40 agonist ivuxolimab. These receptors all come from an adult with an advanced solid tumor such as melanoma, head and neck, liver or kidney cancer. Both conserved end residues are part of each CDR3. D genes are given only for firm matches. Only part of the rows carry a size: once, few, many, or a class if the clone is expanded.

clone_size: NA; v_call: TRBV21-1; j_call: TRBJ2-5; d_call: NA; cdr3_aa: CASSITGLAGGINNGPQETQYF; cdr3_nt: TGTGCCAGCAGCATAACGGGACTAGCGGGGGGAATTAACAACGGTCCCCAAGAGACCCAGTACTTC
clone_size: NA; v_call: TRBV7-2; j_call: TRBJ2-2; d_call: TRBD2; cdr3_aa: CASSYHPPSGYGGTGELFF; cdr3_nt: TGTGCCAGCAGCTACCACCCCCCTAGCGGTTACGGGGGCACCGGGGAGCTGTTTTTT
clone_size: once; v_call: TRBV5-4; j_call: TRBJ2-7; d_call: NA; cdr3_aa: CASSANTGRDEQYF; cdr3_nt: TGTGCCAGCAGCGCAAACACGGGTAGGGACGAGCAGTACTTC
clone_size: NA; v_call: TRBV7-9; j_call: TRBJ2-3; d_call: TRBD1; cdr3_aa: CASSFTTGTGATDTQYF; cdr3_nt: TGTGCCAGCAGCTTTACGACCGGGACAGGGGCAACAGATACGCAGTATTTT
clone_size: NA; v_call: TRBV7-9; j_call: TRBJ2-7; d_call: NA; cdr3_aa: CASSQTGPGGEQYF; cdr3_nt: TGTGCCAGCAGCCAGACCGGGCCCGGCGGCGAGCAGTACTTC
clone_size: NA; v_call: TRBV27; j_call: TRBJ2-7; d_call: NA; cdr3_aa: CASSRWITYEQYF; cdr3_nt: TGTGCCAGCAGTCGGTGGATCACCTACGAGCAGTACTTC
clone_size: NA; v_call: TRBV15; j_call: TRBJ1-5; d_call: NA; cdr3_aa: CATSRGLSNQPQHF; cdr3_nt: TGTGCCACCAGCAGAGGACTTAGCAATCAGCCCCAGCATTTT
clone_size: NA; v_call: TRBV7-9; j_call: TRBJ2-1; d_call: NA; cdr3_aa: CASSLRLVADEQFF; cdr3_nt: TGTGCCAGCAGCCTGAGACTAGTTGCTGATGAGCAGTTCTTC
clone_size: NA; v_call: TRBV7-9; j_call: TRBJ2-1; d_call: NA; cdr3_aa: CASSFRLAQFF; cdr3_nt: TGTGCCAGCAGCTTTAGGTTAGCCCAGTTCTTC
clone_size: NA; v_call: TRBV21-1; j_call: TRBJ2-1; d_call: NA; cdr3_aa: CASSKGSVLYNEQFF; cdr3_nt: TGTGCCAGCAGCAAGGGTAGCGTGCTTTACAATGAGCAGTTCTTC
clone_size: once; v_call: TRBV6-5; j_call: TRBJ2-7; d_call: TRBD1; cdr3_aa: CASTPGTGVYEQYF; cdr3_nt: TGTGCCAGCACTCCCGGGACAGGGGTCTACGAGCAGTACTTC
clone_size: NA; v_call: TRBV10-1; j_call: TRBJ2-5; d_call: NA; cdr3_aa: CASSEAVQETQYF; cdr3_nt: TGCGCCAGCAGTGAGGCAGTCCAAGAGACCCAGTACTTC
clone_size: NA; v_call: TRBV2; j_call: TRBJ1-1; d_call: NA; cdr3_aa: CASGKGTAEAFF; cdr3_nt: TGTGCCAGCGGAAAAGGGACGGCTGAAGCTTTCTTT
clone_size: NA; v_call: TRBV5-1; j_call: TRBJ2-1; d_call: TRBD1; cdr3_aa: CASSLEGQDYNEQFF; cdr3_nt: TGCGCCAGCAGTTTGGAAGGACAGGACTACAATGAGCAGTTCTTC
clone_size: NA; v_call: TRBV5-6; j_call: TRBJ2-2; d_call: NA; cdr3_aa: CASSFYGGNTGELFF; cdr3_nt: TGTGCCAGCAGCTTCTATGGGGGTAACACCGGGGAGCTGTTTTTT
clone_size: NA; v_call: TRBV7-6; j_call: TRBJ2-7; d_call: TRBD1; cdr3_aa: CASSPGTGREEQYF; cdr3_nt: TGTGCCAGCAGCCCGGGGACAGGGCGGGAAGAGCAGTACTTC
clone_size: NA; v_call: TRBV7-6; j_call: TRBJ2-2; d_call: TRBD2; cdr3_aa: CASSLSLAGVGNTGELFF; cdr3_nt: TGTGCCAGCAGCTTAAGTCTAGCGGGAGTCGGAAACACCGGGGAGCTGTTTTTT
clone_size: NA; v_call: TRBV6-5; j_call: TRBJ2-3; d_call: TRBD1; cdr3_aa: CASKDRLRDTQYF; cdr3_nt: TGTGCCAGCAAGGACAGGCTTCGCGATACGCAGTATTTT
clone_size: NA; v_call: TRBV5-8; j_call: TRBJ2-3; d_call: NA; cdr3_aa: CASSLGPPTRTDTQYF; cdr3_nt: TGTGCCAGCAGCCTTGGGCCTCCGACACGCACAGATACGCAGTATTTT
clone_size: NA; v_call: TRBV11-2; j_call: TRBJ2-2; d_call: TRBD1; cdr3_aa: CASSSKTGVGTGELFF; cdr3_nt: TGTGCCAGCAGCTCCAAGACAGGGGTGGGCACCGGGGAGCTGTTTTTT
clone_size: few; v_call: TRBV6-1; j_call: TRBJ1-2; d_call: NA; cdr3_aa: CASSPTGWKGYTF; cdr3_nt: TGTGCCAGCAGTCCGACGGGGTGGAAGGGCTACACCTTC
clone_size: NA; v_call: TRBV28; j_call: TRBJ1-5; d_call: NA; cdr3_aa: CASSLSRGTGDQPQHF; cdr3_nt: TGTGCCAGCAGTTTGTCCAGGGGTACGGGGGATCAGCCCCAGCATTTT
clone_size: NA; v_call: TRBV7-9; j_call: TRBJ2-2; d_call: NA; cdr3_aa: CASSPGTLNTGELFF; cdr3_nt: TGTGCCAGCAGCCCCGGGACTTTAAACACCGGGGAGCTGTTTTTT
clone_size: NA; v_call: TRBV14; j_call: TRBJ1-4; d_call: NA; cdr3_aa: CASSQTGNSVEKLFF; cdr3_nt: TGTGCCAGCAGCCAAACAGGGAATTCTGTTGAAAAACTGTTTTTT
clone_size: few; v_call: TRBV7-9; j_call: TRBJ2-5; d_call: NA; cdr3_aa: CASSPGLRETQYF; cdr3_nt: TGTGCCAGCAGCCCTGGACTGAGAGAGACCCAGTACTTC
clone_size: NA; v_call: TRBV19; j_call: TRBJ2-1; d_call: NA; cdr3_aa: CASNGGFDEQFF; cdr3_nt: TGTGCCAGTAATGGGGGATTCGATGAGCAGTTCTTC
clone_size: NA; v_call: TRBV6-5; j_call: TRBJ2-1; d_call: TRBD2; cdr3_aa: CASSTSGGNNEQFF; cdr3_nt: TGTGCCAGCAGTACTAGCGGGGGTAACAATGAGCAGTTCTTC
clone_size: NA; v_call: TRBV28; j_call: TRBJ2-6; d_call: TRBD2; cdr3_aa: CASSLDIAGAITGANVLTF; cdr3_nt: TGTGCCAGCAGTTTGGATATAGCGGGAGCCATTACTGGGGCCAACGTCCTGACTTTC
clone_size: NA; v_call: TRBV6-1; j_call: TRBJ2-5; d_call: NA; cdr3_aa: CASSELRMRLTQYF; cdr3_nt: TGTGCCAGCAGTGAGTTAAGGATGCGGCTGACCCAGTACTTC
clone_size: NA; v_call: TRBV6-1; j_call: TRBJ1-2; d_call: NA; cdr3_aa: CASSEGSQSGGYTF; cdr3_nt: TGTGCCAGCAGTGAAGGGTCACAGTCCGGTGGCTACACCTTC
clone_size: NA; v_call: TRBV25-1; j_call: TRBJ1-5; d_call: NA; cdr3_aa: CASSESQISQPQHF; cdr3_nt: TGTGCCAGCAGTGAATCCCAAATAAGTCAGCCCCAGCATTTT
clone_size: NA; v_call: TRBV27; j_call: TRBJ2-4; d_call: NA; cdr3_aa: CASSFNYRGSADPKNIQYF; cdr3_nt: TGTGCCAGCAGTTTTAATTACCGGGGTTCGGCCGACCCCAAAAACATTCAGTACTTC
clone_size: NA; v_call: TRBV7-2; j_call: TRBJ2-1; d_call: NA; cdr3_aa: CASSLGRLRGHNEQFF; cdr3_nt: TGTGCCAGCAGCTTGGGGCGCCTGCGGGGCCACAATGAGCAGTTCTTC
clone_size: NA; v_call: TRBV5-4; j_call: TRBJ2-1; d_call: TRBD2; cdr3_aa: CASNKLAGPSSYNEQFF; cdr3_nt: TGTGCCAGCAACAAACTAGCGGGACCGAGCTCCTACAATGAGCAGTTCTTC
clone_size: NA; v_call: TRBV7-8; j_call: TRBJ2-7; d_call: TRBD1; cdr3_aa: CASSSGTGRSYEQYF; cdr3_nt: TGTGCCAGCAGCTCAGGGACAGGGAGGTCCTACGAGCAGTACTTC
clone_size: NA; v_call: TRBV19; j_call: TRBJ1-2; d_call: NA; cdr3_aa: CASRSGRGYTF; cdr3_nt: TGTGCCAGCCGTTCGGGGCGCGGCTACACCTTC
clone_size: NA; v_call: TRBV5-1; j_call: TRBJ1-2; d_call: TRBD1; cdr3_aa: CASSLGAGGGYGYTF; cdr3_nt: TGCGCCAGCAGCTTGGGTGCAGGGGGAGGGTATGGCTACACCTTC
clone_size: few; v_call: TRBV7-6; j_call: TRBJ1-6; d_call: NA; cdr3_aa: CASSLGSIGGNSPLHF; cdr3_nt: TGTGCCAGCAGCTTAGGATCAATAGGGGGGAATTCACCCCTCCACTTT
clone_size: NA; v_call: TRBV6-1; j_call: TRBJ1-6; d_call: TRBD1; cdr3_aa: CASTQGAYNSPLHF; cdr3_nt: TGTGCCAGCACGCAGGGGGCCTATAATTCACCCCTCCACTTT
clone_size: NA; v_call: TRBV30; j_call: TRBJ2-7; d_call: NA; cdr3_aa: CAWSSSAYEQCF; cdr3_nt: TGTGCCTGGAGTTCTTCGGCCTACGAGCAGTGCTTC
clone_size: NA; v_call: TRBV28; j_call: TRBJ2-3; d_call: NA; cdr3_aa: CASSWTEASTDTQYF; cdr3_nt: TGTGCCAGCAGTTGGACGGAAGCTAGCACAGATACGCAGTATTTT
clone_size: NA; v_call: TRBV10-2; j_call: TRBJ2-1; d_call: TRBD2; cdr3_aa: CASSLAERSYNEQFF; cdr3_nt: TGCGCCAGCAGCCTAGCGGAGAGATCTTACAATGAGCAGTTCTTC
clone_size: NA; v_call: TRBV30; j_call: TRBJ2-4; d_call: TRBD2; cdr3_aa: CAWTARGGLKNIQYF; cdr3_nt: TGTGCCTGGACCGCACGCGGGGGTCTCAAAAACATTCAGTACTTC
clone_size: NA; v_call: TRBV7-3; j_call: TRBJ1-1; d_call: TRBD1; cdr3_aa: CASSLVPGTGAEAFF; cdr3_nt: TGTGCCAGCAGCTTAGTTCCCGGGACAGGGGCTGAAGCTTTCTTT
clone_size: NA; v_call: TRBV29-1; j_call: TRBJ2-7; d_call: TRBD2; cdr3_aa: CSPSPQTSSYEQYF; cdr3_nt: TGCAGCCCCTCCCCGCAGACTAGCAGCTACGAGCAGTACTTC